Following are 10 T cell receptor beta chains from one sample sequenced in a study of T cell responses to AZD1222 COVID-19 vaccine. The repertoire was sequenced with immunoSEQ multiplex PCR; TCRdb's copy has only in-frame clones and lacks some. Of about 97,000 clones in the sample, approximately 91% were seen once. The sequences come from peripheral blood, collected on day 0 of AZD1222 vaccination. Receptors originate from an adult in good health.

V and J are TRBV19 and TRBJ1-1; a weak D match, TRBD1 (5 bases). Per germline, CDR1 LNHDA and CDR2 SQIVND (reference sequence). The CDR3 has 15 amino acids. V lost 5 bases and J lost 1, with 14 bases in between. CDR3 DNA: TGTGCCAGTAGTGTCCCTCAGGGCCGGAACACTGAAGCTTTCTTT. Protein sequence: CASSVPQGRNTEAFF. Full variable domain (rest looked up from reference TRBV19 and TRBJ1-1): DGGITQSPKYLFRKEGQNVTLSCEQNLNHDAMYWYRQDPGQGLRLIYYSQIVNDFQKGDIAEGYSVSREKKESFPLTVTSAQKNPTAFYLCASSVPQGRNTEAFFGQGTRLTVV.

The chain has TRBV7-2 and TRBJ2-2, with 7 bases aligning to TRBD1. CDR1 and CDR2 from the germline V gene are SGHTA and FQGNSA. J gave up 3 bases and V 0 bases, and 1 base lay outside the gene matches. The CDR3 is 15 residues long. CDR3 in amino acids: CASSLAGGDTGELFF. DNA for the CDR3: TGTGCCAGCAGCTTAGCAGGGGGCGACACCGGGGAGCTGTTTTTT.

J is TRBJ2-4 and V is TRBV3-1 (or the pseudogene TRBV3-2); 7 bases map to TRBD2. The ends lost 0 bases at V and 1 base at J; junction bases unmatched: 6. CDR3 size: 17 residues. In germline, CDR1 is LGHDT, CDR2 YNNKEL (reference sequence). The CDR3 sequence is CASSQDRSGVAKNIQYF. The DNA for the CDR3 is TGTGCCAGCAGCCAAGATCGAAGCGGGGTTGCCAAAAACATTCAGTACTTC.

This clone was detected only once. V and J are TRBV27 and TRBJ1-4; tentative D call: TRBD1 (5 bases). The germline V gene has CDR1 MNHEY and CDR2 SMNVEV (reference sequence). V lost 6 bases and J 3 bases, leaving 14 bases between the germline ends. The CDR3 sequence is 15 residues long. The CDR3, as DNA: TGTGCCAGCAGCCTATCCAGGGTGGCTAATGAAAAACTGTTTTTT. Protein: CASSLSRVANEKLFF. Variable domain in full (rest from reference TRBV27 and TRBJ1-4): EAQVTQNPRYLITVTGKKLTVTCSQNMNHEYMSWYRQDPGLGLRQIYYSMNVEVTDKGDVPEGYKVSRKEKRNFPLILESPSPNQTSLYFCASSLSRVANEKLFFGSGTQLSVL.

The chain is built from TRBV5-1 and TRBJ1-5; 9 bases are shared with TRBD1. This CDR3 is 15 amino acids long. The V and J ends lost 0 bases and 4 bases, in that order; junction bases with no gene match: 2. CDR1 and CDR2 (germline): SGHRS, YFSETQ. The CDR3 is CASSLGQGVNQPQHF. Here the CDR3 DNA reads TGCGCCAGCAGCTTGGGACAGGGGGTGAATCAGCCCCAGCATTTT.

The J gene is TRBJ1-1, the V gene TRBV6-5; D unresolved. The CDR3 has 14 residues. CDR1 MNHEY and CDR2 SVGAGI come from the germline V gene. V shed 2 bases and J shed 10 bases, with 17 bases lying between them. CDR3 DNA: TGTGCCAGCAGTTACCGTGGTCGACGCCTAGGAGCTTTCTTT. Encoded protein: CASSYRGRRLGAFF.

The chain recombines TRBV28 with TRBJ1-6, with D tentatively TRBD1 (6 bases). The V gene's germline CDR1 is MDHEN and CDR2 SYDVKM. Trimming cost V 7 bases and J 3 bases, with 13 bases left between them. CDR3 length: 15 residues. CDR3 amino acids: CASIQQGFYNSPLHF. CDR3 sequence (DNA): TGTGCCAGCATCCAACAGGGATTCTATAATTCACCCCTCCACTTT.

This clone was picked up a small number of times. The J gene is TRBJ1-5, the V gene TRBV6-5; the D gene is possibly TRBD1 (5 bases). Germline V gives CDR1 MNHEY, CDR2 SVGAGI. This CDR3 comprises 13 residues. The V end was cut by 2 bases, the J end by 6 bases, with 8 bases between. CDR3 nucleotide sequence: TGTGCCAGCAGTTACCAGGGCACTCAGCCCCAGCATTTT. Protein product: CASSYQGTQPQHF.

The chain recombines TRBV18 with TRBJ2-5, with TRBD1 identical over 12 bases. Per germline, CDR1 KGHSH and CDR2 LQKENI. J lost 5 bases, V lost 5 bases, and 12 bases had no gene match. CDR3 size: 17 residues. The CDR3 nucleotides read TGTGCCAGCTCAGTGGGACAGGGGGCGTCGGTCGGGGAGACCCAGTACTTC. Encoded protein: CASSVGQGASVGETQYF. Using reference TRBV18 and TRBJ2-5 for the parts outside the CDR3, the full variable domain is NAGVMQNPRHLVRRRGQEARLRCSPMKGHSHVYWYRQLPEEGLKFMVYLQKENIIDESGMPKERFSAEFPKEGPSILRIQQVVRGDSAAYFCASSVGQGASVGETQYFGPGTRLLVL.

The chain has TRBV6-5 and TRBJ1-2; D uncertain. Germline V gene data show CDR1 as MNHEY and CDR2 as SVGAGI. V lost 8 bases and J lost 4, with 17 bases in between. CDR3 length: 14 residues. The CDR3 is CASREVDGRYGYTF. The CDR3 DNA reads as TGTGCCAGCCGAGAGGTAGATGGCCGCTATGGCTACACCTTC.